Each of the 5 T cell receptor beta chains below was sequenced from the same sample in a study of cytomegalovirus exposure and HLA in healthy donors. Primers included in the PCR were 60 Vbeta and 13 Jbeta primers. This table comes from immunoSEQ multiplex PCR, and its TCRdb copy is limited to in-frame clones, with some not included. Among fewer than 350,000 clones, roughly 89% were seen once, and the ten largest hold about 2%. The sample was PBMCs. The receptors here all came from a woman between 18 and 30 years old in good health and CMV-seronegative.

DNA of the CDR3: TGTGCCAGCAGGCACGCTAGCGGGGCGAACAATGAGCAGTTCTTC. This gives the protein CASRHASGANNEQFF. The chain joins TRBV7-2 to TRBJ2-1, with 9 bases aligning to TRBD2. Trimming cost V 6 bases and J 5 bases; bases outside gene matches: 8. There are 15 residues in the CDR3. Per the germline V gene, CDR1 is SGHTA and CDR2 is FQGNSA.

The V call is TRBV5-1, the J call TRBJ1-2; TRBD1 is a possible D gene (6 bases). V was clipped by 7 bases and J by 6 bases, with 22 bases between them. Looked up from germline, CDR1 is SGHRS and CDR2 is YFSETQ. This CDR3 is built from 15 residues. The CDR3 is CASSGGRGAVDGYTF. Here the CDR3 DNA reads TGCGCCAGCTCAGGTGGCAGGGGCGCCGTAGATGGCTACACCTTC.

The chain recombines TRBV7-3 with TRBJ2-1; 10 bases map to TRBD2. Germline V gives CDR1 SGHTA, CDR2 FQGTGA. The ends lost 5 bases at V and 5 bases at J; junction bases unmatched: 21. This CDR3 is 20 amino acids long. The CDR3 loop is CASSTPGTSDNPSRNNEQFF. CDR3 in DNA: TGTGCCAGCAGCACCCCCGGGACTAGCGACAACCCCTCTCGGAACAATGAGCAGTTCTTC.

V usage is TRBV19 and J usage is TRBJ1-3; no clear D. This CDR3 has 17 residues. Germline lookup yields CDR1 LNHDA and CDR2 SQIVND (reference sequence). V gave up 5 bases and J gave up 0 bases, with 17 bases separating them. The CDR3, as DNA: TGTGCCAGTAGTCCTCTCCCAGACTTATACTCTGGAAACACCATATATTTT. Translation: CASSPLPDLYSGNTIYF.

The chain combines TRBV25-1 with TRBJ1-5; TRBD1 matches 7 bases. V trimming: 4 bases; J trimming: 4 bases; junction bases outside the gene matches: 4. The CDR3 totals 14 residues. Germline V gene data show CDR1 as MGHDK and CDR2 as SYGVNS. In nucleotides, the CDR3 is TGTGCCAGCAGTGCGGCAGGGGGAAATCAGCCCCAGCATTTT. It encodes CASSAAGGNQPQHF.